This T cell receptor (beta chain) was observed in a study of metastatic and nonmetastatic thyroid tumors. Study outcomes and limitations: It was reported that TCR beta diversity was significantly higher in malignant thyroid tumors than benign nodules, in blood and tumor.

Patients had received no treatment of any kind before thyroid surgery. This CDR3 has 16 residues. The germline gives CDR1 SGHRS, CDR2 YFSETQ. In the original analysis: A classifier of distant metastasis in papillary thyroid cancer was built from CDR3 differences (across clinicopathological groups). TCRdb re-called the PCR reads via MiXCR. The V and J calls shown here were made by TCRdb, not taken from the authors' results. The table lists roughly 25,000 clones, approximately 13% of them singletons. This clone was recorded at least ten times. Antigen unknown. One junction end disagrees with the germline gene, perhaps due to a read error. Distinct nucleotide sequences in the sample also encode this CDR3.

This rearrangement joins TRBV5-1 to TRBJ1-5; no definite D call. Sequenced sample: blood. The sequence was obtained from a female donor with papillary thyroid cancer or a benign thyroid nodule (not recorded which). Some clones in this sample may be carry-over from other donors' samples. The CDR3 nucleotides read TGCGCCAGCAGCTTGGATTCGCAGAATAGCAATCAGCCCCAGCACTTT. Translation: CASSLDSQNSNQPQHF.